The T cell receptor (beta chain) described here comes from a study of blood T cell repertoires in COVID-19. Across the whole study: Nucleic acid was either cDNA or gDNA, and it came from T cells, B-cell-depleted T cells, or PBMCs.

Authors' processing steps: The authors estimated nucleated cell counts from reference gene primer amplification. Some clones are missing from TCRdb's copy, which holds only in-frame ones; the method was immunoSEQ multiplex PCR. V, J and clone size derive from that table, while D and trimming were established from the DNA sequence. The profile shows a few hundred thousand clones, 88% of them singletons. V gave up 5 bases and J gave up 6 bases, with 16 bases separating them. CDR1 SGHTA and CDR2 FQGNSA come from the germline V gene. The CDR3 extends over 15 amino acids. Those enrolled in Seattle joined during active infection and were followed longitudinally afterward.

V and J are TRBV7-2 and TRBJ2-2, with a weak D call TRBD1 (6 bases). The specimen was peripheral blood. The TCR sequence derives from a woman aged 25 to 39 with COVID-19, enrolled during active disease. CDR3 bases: TGTGCCAGCAGCCCCACAGGGACCCCAGCCGGGGAGCTGTTTTTT. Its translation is CASSPTGTPAGELFF.